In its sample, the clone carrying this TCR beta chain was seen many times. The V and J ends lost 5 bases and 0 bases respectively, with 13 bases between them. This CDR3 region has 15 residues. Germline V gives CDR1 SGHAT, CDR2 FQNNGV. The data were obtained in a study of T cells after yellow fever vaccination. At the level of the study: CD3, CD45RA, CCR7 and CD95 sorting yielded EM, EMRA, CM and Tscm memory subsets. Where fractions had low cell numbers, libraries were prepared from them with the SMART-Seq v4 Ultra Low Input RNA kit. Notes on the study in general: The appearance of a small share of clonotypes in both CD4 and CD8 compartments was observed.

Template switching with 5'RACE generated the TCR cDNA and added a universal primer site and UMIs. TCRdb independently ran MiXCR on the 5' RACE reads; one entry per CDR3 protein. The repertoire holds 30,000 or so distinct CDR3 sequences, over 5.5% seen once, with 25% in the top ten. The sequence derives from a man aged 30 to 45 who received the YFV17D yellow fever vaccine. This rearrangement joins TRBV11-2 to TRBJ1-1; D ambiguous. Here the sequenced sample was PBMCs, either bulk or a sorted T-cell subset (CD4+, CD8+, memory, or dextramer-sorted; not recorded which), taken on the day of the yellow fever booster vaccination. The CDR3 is CASSLRTALNTEAFF. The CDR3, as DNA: TGTGCCAGCAGCCTTAGGACCGCTTTGAACACTGAAGCTTTCTTT.